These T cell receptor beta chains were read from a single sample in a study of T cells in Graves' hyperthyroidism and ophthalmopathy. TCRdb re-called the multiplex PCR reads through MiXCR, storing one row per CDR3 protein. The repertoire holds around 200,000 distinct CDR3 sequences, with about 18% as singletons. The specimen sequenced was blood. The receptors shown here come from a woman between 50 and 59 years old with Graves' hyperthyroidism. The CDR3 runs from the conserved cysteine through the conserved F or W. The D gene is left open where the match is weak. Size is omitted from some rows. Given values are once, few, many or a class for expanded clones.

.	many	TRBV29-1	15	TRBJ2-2	CSVGRDARNTGELFF	TGCAGCGTTGGGCGGGACGCCCGGAACACCGGGGAGCTGTTTTTT
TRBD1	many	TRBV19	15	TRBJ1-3	CASSLQGHPGNTIYF	TGTGCCAGTAGTTTACAGGGGCATCCTGGAAACACCATATATTTT
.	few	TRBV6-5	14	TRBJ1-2	CASSYGQFNYGYTF	TGTGCCAGCAGTTACGGGCAGTTTAACTATGGCTACACCTTC
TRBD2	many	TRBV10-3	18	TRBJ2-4	CAISGASGGSLAKNIQYF	TGTGCCATCAGTGGGGCTAGCGGGGGATCGCTAGCCAAAAACATTCAGTACTTC
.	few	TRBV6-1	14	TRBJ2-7	CASSDTGLSYEQYF	TGTGCCAGCAGTGATACAGGGCTCTCCTACGAGCAGTACTTC
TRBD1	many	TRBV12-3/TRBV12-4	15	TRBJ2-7	CASSLGDRGYYEQYF	TGTGCCAGCAGCCTAGGGGACAGGGGGTACTACGAGCAGTACTTC
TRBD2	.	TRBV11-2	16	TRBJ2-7	CASSPLPTSGIVGQYF	TGTGCCAGCAGCCCCCTCCCGACTAGCGGGATAGTGGGGCAGTACTTC
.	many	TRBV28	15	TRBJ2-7	CASSTVRQGHYEQYF	TGTGCCAGCAGTACAGTCAGGCAGGGGCACTACGAGCAGTACTTC
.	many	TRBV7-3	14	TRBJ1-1	CASSLEGRNTEAFF	TGTGCCAGCAGCTTAGAGGGGAGGAACACTGAAGCTTTCTTT
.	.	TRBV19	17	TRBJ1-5	CASSIDGSYYSNQPQHF	TGTGCCAGTAGTATAGATGGCAGCTACTATAGCAATCAGCCCCAGCATTTT
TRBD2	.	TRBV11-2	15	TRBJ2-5	CASRPWGEGKETQYF	TGTGCCAGCAGGCCCTGGGGGGAGGGTAAAGAGACCCAGTACTTC
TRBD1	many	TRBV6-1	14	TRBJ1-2	CASGTGEANYGYTF	TGTGCCAGTGGGACAGGCGAAGCTAACTATGGCTACACCTTC
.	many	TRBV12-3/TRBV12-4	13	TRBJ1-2	CASSRTVNYGYTF	TGTGCCAGCAGTAGGACAGTTAACTATGGCTACACCTTC
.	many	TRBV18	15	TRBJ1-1	CASSAWADLNTEAFF	TGTGCCAGCTCAGCGTGGGCCGACTTGAACACTGAAGCTTTCTTT
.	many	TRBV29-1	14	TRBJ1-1	CSVEPGQTDTEAFF	TGCAGCGTTGAACCCGGACAAACGGACACTGAAGCTTTCTTT
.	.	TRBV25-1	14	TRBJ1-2	CASSEPQVAYGYTF	TGTGCCAGCAGTGAACCTCAGGTGGCCTATGGCTACACCTTC
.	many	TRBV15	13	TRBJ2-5	CATSRQRDETQYF	TGTGCCACCAGCAGACAAAGGGACGAGACCCAGTACTTC
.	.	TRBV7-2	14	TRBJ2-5	CASSRGPKEETQYF	TGTGCCAGCAGCCGGGGACCAAAAGAGGAGACCCAGTACTTC
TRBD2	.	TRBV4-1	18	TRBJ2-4	CASSQGLAGGLAKNIQYF	TGCGCCAGCAGCCAAGGTCTAGCGGGGGGCCTAGCCAAAAACATTCAGTACTTC
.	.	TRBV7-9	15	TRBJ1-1	CASSLRGVGGTEAFF	TGTGCCAGCAGCTTAAGGGGGGTAGGTGGCACTGAAGCTTTCTTT
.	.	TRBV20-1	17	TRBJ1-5	CSARDNARRFSNQPQHF	TGCAGTGCTAGGGATAACGCCCGGAGGTTTAGCAATCAGCCCCAGCATTTT
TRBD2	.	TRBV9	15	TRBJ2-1	CASTPGGAGATEQFF	TGTGCCAGCACCCCGGGGGGGGCGGGGGCTACTGAGCAGTTCTTC
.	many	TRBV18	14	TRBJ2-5	CASSPGRQQETQYF	TGTGCCAGCTCACCGGGGCGGCAACAAGAGACCCAGTACTTC